This entry is about one T cell receptor beta chain. The data belong to a study of neoadjuvant anti-PD-1 for oral cavity cancer. The repertoire was sequenced with immunoSEQ multiplex PCR; TCRdb's copy has only in-frame clones and lacks some. The sample lists about 62,000 clones, 65% to 80% seen once, with just over 2.5% in the top ten. The input for sequencing was PBMCs, taken before nivolumab (anti-PD-1) treatment. The TCR originated in a person aged 35-79 years with oral cavity squamous cell carcinoma.

CDR3 DNA sequence: TGTGCCAGCAGTCGGACAGGGGTGAACACTGAAGCTTTCTTT. Its translation is CASSRTGVNTEAFF. V usage is TRBV2 and J usage is TRBJ1-1; 9 nucleotides line up with TRBD1. CDR1 is SNHLY and CDR2 is FYNNEI in the germline V gene. The length of the CDR3 is 14 residues. V was pared by 5 bases and J by 0 bases, with 1 base of the junction left unmatched. Looking up the rest from reference TRBV2 and TRBJ1-1 gives the full variable domain: EPEVTQTPSHQVTQMGQEVILRCVPISNHLYFYWYRQILGQKVEFLVSFYNNEISEKSEIFDDQFSVERPDGSNFTLKIRSTKLEDSAMYFCASSRTGVNTEAFFGQGTRLTVV.